Shown below are 22 T cell receptor beta chains from a single sample sequenced in a study of blood T cells in healthy people across ages (dated by TCRdb to between 2014 and 2017). Preparation of the library involved 5' RACE. Sequencing used an Illumina HiSeq 2500. The second PCR ran for roughly 7 to 11 cycles and used a J-beta primer mix along with a sample-barcoded 5' primer. TCRdb itself trimmed the public reads at Q25 with fastp, ran MiXCR and retained productive beta chains. Entries are consolidated by CDR3 protein sequence, retaining the most common genes and DNA. The sample profile shows about 580,000 distinct CDR3 sequences; 47% of them were found once. 20% to 25% of the sample lies in the top ten. The material sequenced was blood. These TCRs come from a man of 80 years or more in good health.

The gene calls are TRBV20-1 and TRBJ2-1; the D is unclear. Deletions cut 6 bases from V and 6 bases from J, with 9 bases between. CDR3 length: 11 residues. The V gene's germline CDR1 is DFQATT and CDR2 SNEGSKA (reference sequence). The CDR3 loop reads CSAWTLNEQFF. Written as DNA, the CDR3 is TGCAGTGCGTGGACCCTCAATGAGCAGTTCTTC.

V gene TRBV7-2 combines with J gene TRBJ1-5; D unclear. Germline V CDR1 and CDR2: SGHTA, FQGNSA. V was shortened by 1 base and J by 6 bases, with 7 bases between the two germline ends. CDR3 size: 13 residues. The CDR3 coding sequence is TGTGCCAGCAGCTTAGGTCCAGGTCAGCCCCAGCATTTT. This sequence encodes CASSLGPGQPQHF.

V gene TRBV20-1 combines with J gene TRBJ2-1; D may be TRBD2 (6 bases). CDR1 is DFQATT, CDR2 SNEGSKA, per germline (reference sequence). The V end was cut by 0 bases, the J end by 6 bases, with 15 bases between. The CDR3 covers 15 residues. CDR3 sequence: CSARDIRLVINEQFF. The CDR3 DNA follows: TGCAGTGCTAGAGATATTAGACTAGTTATCAATGAGCAGTTCTTC.

The chain is built from TRBV29-1 and TRBJ1-2; D uncertain. V shed 2 bases and J shed 3 bases, with 4 bases lying between them. Germline V CDR1 and CDR2: SQVTM, ANQGSEA. The CDR3 contains 11 residues. CDR3 residues: CSVESYYGYTF. The CDR3 DNA follows: TGCAGCGTTGAATCATACTATGGCTACACCTTC.

This clonotype was detected many times. This CDR3 is CATYTWTPGEGYQETQYF. The CDR3 DNA follows: TGTGCCACCTATACCTGGACTCCGGGGGAGGGGTACCAAGAGACCCAGTACTTC. The J gene is TRBJ2-5, the V gene TRBV6-5, with 7 bases matching TRBD2. From germline, CDR1 is MNHEY and CDR2 SVGAGI. J was trimmed by 0 bases and V by 10 bases; bases with no gene match: 20. This CDR3 is 18 amino acids long.

This clonotype occurred a few times. The V call is TRBV29-1, the J call TRBJ1-2; D is unclear. Trimming pared 0 bases from V and 2 bases from J, leaving 13 bases between. Germline CDR1 SQVTM, CDR2 ANQGSEA. The CDR3 has 15 amino acids. CDR3: CSVEDQTEPNYGYTF. CDR3 DNA: TGCAGCGTTGAAGATCAAACAGAACCCAACTATGGCTACACCTTC.

J is TRBJ2-6 and V is TRBV19; TRBD1 might be the D (6 bases). The CDR3 contains 17 residues. CDR1 LNHDA and CDR2 SQIVND come from the germline V gene (reference sequence). Trimming stripped 5 bases from V and 0 bases from J, with 14 bases between. The CDR3 region is CASSGPGHSSGANVLTF. Here the CDR3 DNA reads TGTGCCAGTAGTGGCCCGGGACATAGCTCTGGGGCCAACGTCCTGACTTTC. The entire variable domain, with the rest obtained from reference TRBV19 and TRBJ2-6, is as follows: DGGITQSPKYLFRKEGQNVTLSCEQNLNHDAMYWYRQDPGQGLRLIYYSQIVNDFQKGDIAEGYSVSREKKESFPLTVTSAQKNPTAFYLCASSGPGHSSGANVLTFGAGSRLTVL.

A few counts support this clonotype. This chain joins TRBV11-2 and TRBJ2-5; D is unresolved. The CDR3 has 14 residues. In germline, CDR1 is SGHAT, CDR2 FQNNGV. Trimming stripped 0 bases from V and 4 bases from J, with 9 bases between. CDR3: CASSLDFRLETQYF. The CDR3 DNA follows: TGTGCCAGCAGCTTAGATTTTCGATTAGAGACCCAGTACTTC.

The chain combines TRBV5-1 with TRBJ2-1; a possible D gene is TRBD1 (6 bases). The CDR3 covers 14 residues. The germline V gene encodes CDR1 SGHRS and CDR2 YFSETQ. V lost 4 bases to trimming and J lost 10 bases, with 18 bases between them. The CDR3 spells CASSVTGSSYEQFF. The CDR3 nucleotides read TGCGCCAGCAGCGTGACAGGTTCTTCCTACGAGCAGTTCTTC.

Comments on this clonotype: A read error may explain this, as a much larger clone is one base away. The J gene is TRBJ2-7, the V gene TRBV6-5; D is perhaps TRBD1 (7 bases). The CDR3 loop spans 13 amino acids. Germline V gives CDR1 MNHEY, CDR2 SVGAGI. The CDR3 region is CASSDRTGGERYF. CDR3 bases: TGTGCCAGCAGTGACAGGACAGGCGGGGAGCGGTACTTC.

This chain uses TRBV29-1 with TRBJ2-6, with D unresolved. V lost 5 bases and J 4 bases, leaving 6 bases between the germline ends. From germline, CDR1 is SQVTM and CDR2 ANQGSEA. The CDR3 has 12 residues. The CDR3 DNA reads as TGCAGCGTTTCCCTGGGGGCCAACGTCCTGACTTTC. Its translation: CSVSLGANVLTF.

The chain employs TRBV3-1 and TRBJ2-4; D unclear. The germline CDR1 and CDR2 sequences are LGHDT and YNNKEL (reference sequence). The CDR3 is 15 amino acids. Deletions cut 0 bases from V and 9 bases from J, with 15 bases between. Written as DNA, the CDR3 is TGTGCCAGCAGCCAAGATTTGGCAGGATCAGGCATTCAGTACTTC. Amino acid sequence: CASSQDLAGSGIQYF.

The chain recombines TRBV2 with TRBJ2-2; the match to TRBD1 covers 7 bases. Germline CDR1 reads SNHLY; CDR2 reads FYNNEI. CDR3 length equals 15 residues. Losses at the gene ends were 6 bases for V and 1 base for J; bases not matched to a gene: 5. CDR3 amino acids: CASRVNRGNTGELFF. The CDR3 DNA is TGTGCCAGCAGGGTTAACAGGGGGAACACCGGGGAGCTGTTTTTT.

This sequence joins TRBV4-3 and TRBJ2-7; D not resolved. Germline CDR1 reads LGHNA; CDR2 reads YSLEER. The CDR3 runs 16 residues. Deletions cut 0 bases from V and 6 bases from J, with 18 bases between. CDR3 in DNA: TGCGCCAGCAGCCAAGATTGGAACCTCGTCCTCGGCGAGCAGTACTTC. The encoded protein is CASSQDWNLVLGEQYF.

J is TRBJ1-1 and V is TRBV30; the D is unclear. V gave up 5 bases and J gave up 0 bases, with 7 bases separating them. The CDR3 extends over 12 amino acids. Germline assignment: CDR1 GTSNPN and CDR2 SVGIG (reference sequence). CDR3 DNA sequence: TGTGCCTGGCGAAGGGTGAACACTGAAGCTTTCTTT. This sequence encodes CAWRRVNTEAFF. The full variable domain, with the rest looked up from reference TRBV30 and TRBJ1-1, is SQTIHQWPATLVQPVGSPLSLECTVEGTSNPNLYWYRQAAGRGLQLLFYSVGIGQISSEVPQNLSASRPQDRQFILSSKKLLLSDSGFYLCAWRRVNTEAFFGQGTRLTVV.

This chain connects TRBV6-1 to TRBJ2-7; no reliable D call. CDR1 MNHNS and CDR2 SASEGT come from the germline V gene. The CDR3 covers 14 residues. V shed 7 bases and J shed 0 bases, with 13 bases lying between them. CDR3 amino acids: CASIPSHGSYEQYF. CDR3 nucleotide sequence: TGTGCCAGCATCCCGAGTCACGGCTCCTACGAGCAGTACTTC.

The chain recombines TRBV11-2 with TRBJ2-3, with 8 bases lining up with TRBD2. The J segment lost 4 bases and the V segment lost 3 bases, leaving 12 bases of the junction unmatched. The CDR3 extends over 17 amino acids. In germline, CDR1 is SGHAT, CDR2 FQNNGV. CDR3 residues: CASSFGQTAGDSDTQYF. The CDR3 DNA reads as TGTGCCAGCAGCTTTGGTCAAACAGCGGGGGACTCAGATACGCAGTATTTT.

The rearrangement joins TRBV7-9 to TRBJ2-4; D gene ambiguous. The assigned J gene may be wrong: the sequence end matches TRBJ2-7 better. The CDR3 is made up of 14 amino acids. Germline CDR1 SEHNR, CDR2 FQNEAQ (reference sequence). CDR3 DNA: TGTGCCAGCAGGAGCGCAGGCAGCCGTTACGAGCAGTACTTC. Its translation is CASRSAGSRYEQYF.

The chain links TRBV7-2 to TRBJ2-7; TRBD2 matches 8 bases. The J call may be incorrect, as the DNA end agrees better with TRBJ2-5. CDR3 length: 16 residues. Looked up from germline, CDR1 is SGHTA and CDR2 is FQGNSA. The CDR3 nucleotides are TGTGCCAGCAGCTTAGATGGAGCGGGGGCGGGGGAGACCCAGTACTTC. It encodes CASSLDGAGAGETQYF.

The chain links TRBV6-5 to TRBJ2-7; 7 bases are a match to TRBD2. Per the germline V gene, CDR1 is MNHEY and CDR2 is SVGAGI. With 5 bases clipped from V and 1 base from J, the junction kept 8 bases outside the gene matches. The CDR3 runs to 15 residues. CDR3 sequence: CASSELAGSSYEQYF. The DNA of the CDR3 is TGTGCCAGCAGTGAATTAGCGGGCTCATCCTACGAGCAGTACTTC.

This chain joins TRBV28 and TRBJ2-7, with 13 bases that match TRBD2. This CDR3 is 18 amino acids long. Per germline, CDR1 MDHEN and CDR2 SYDVKM. V gave up 6 bases and J gave up 7 bases; unmatched junction bases: 18. CDR3: CASSLRALAGGPEWEQYF. The CDR3 DNA reads as TGTGCCAGCAGCCTAAGGGCACTAGCGGGAGGGCCTGAATGGGAGCAGTACTTC.

The gene calls are TRBV7-2 and TRBJ2-1; D may be TRBD1 or TRBD2 (5 bases each). Germline assignment: CDR1 SGHTA and CDR2 FQGNSA. This CDR3 region has 15 residues. V lost 2 bases, J lost 4 bases, and 12 bases lay in between. CDR3 protein: CASSLMGDAYNEQFF. In nucleotides, the CDR3 is TGTGCCAGCAGCTTAATGGGGGATGCATACAATGAGCAGTTCTTC.